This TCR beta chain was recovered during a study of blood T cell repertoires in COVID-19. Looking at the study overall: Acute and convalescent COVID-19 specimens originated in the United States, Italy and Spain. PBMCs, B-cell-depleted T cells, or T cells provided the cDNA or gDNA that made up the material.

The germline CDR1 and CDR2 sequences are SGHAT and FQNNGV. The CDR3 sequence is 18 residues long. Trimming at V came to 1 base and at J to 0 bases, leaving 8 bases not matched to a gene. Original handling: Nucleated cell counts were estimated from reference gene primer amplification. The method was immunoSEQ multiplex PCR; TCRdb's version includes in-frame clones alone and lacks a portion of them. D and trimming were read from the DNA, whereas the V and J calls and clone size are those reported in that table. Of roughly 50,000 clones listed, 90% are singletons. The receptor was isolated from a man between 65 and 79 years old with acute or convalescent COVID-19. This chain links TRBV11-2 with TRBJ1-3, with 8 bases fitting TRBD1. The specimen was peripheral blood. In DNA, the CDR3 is TGTGCCAGCAGCTTAGGCTTGCAGGGGGCCTACTCTGGAAACACCATATATTTT. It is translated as CASSLGLQGAYSGNTIYF.